Presented here are 21 T cell receptor beta chains from one specimen sequenced in a study of T cells in localized non-small cell lung cancer. Produced via immunoSEQ multiplex PCR; TCRdb's table is partial and in-frame only. There are tens of thousands of clones in the sample; over 80% occur only once, and nearly 20% lies in the top ten. Sequenced material: peripheral blood, taken before any cancer treatment. The receptors stem from a female donor of 60 years or more with stage II squamous cell lung carcinoma.

The rearrangement joins TRBV2 to TRBJ2-1; D is unresolved. In germline, CDR1 is SNHLY, CDR2 FYNNEI. Trimming pared 2 bases from V and 9 bases from J, leaving 8 bases between. The CDR3 length is 12 residues. The CDR3 spells CASSESPVEQFF. The CDR3 DNA is TGTGCCAGCAGTGAATCCCCGGTTGAGCAGTTCTTC.

The chain links TRBV6-1 to TRBJ1-1; no definite D call. Trimming shortened V by 0 bases and J by 7 bases, and 9 bases separated the two germline ends. Germline V gene sequence: CDR1 MNHNS, CDR2 SASEGT. This CDR3 spans 13 amino acids. The CDR3 DNA is TGTGCCAGCAGTGAAGCGGGGAGGGTTGAAGCTTTCTTT. Amino acid sequence: CASSEAGRVEAFF.

The chain has TRBV11-2 and TRBJ2-7, with 9 bases identical to TRBD2. Germline CDR1 is SGHAT and CDR2 is FQNNGV. The CDR3 loop spans 13 amino acids. The V gene end was trimmed by 1 base and the J gene end by 12 bases; junction bases not matched to a gene: 7. The CDR3 protein is CASSLGSSGVSYF. The CDR3, as DNA: TGTGCCAGCAGCTTAGGGTCTAGCGGGGTATCGTACTTC.

The chain recombines TRBV10-3 with TRBJ2-3, with D possibly being TRBD2 (7 bases). The V gene lost 10 bases and the J gene lost 3 bases, with 14 bases spanning the gap. CDR1 and CDR2 (germline): ENHRY, SYGVKD. The CDR3 length is 13 residues. CDR3 DNA: TGTGCCACCTGGGGGGGCCGAACAGATACGCAGTATTTT. Translating it yields CATWGGRTDTQYF.

Only one count was recorded for this clone. V usage is TRBV7-9 and J usage is TRBJ1-2, with D perhaps TRBD1 (5 bases). In germline, CDR1 is SEHNR, CDR2 FQNEAQ (reference sequence). The CDR3 runs 17 residues. V was shortened by 2 bases and J by 0 bases, with 16 bases between the two germline ends. CDR3 DNA sequence: TGTGCCAGCAGCTTACAGGGCGCAGGGTTGGCTAACTATGGCTACACCTTC. This codes for CASSLQGAGLANYGYTF.

The chain recombines TRBV5-1 with TRBJ1-1; the D gene is possibly TRBD1 (6 bases). The CDR3 has 15 amino acids. Trimming removed 0 bases from V and 2 bases from J, with 11 bases in between. Germline V CDR1 and CDR2: SGHRS, YFSETQ. The CDR3 nucleotides read TGCGCCAGCAGCTTGGTCGGGACACCAAACACTGAAGCTTTCTTT. Its translation: CASSLVGTPNTEAFF.

The chain links TRBV7-6 to TRBJ2-7, with TRBD2 as a possible D gene (6 bases). The CDR3 has 14 amino acids. From germline, CDR1 is SGHVS and CDR2 FNYEAQ. V shed 5 bases and J shed 0 bases, with 11 bases lying between them. This CDR3 reads CASSGTPSSYEQYF. The CDR3 DNA is TGTGCCAGCAGCGGGACTCCGAGCTCCTACGAGCAGTACTTC.

This chain joins TRBV2 and TRBJ2-2; TRBD2 matches at 9 bases. Germline V gives CDR1 SNHLY, CDR2 FYNNEI. There are 15 residues in the CDR3. With V trimmed by 4 bases and J by 0 bases, 0 bases remained unmatched. CDR3: CASSGGGANTGELFF. The CDR3 coding sequence is TGTGCCAGCAGTGGCGGGGGGGCGAACACCGGGGAGCTGTTTTTT.

This chain connects TRBV2 to TRBJ1-1, with 9 bases fitting TRBD1. The CDR3 consists of 14 residues. The J segment lost 8 bases and the V segment lost 5 bases, leaving 9 bases of the junction unmatched. Germline CDR1 reads SNHLY; CDR2 reads FYNNEI. The CDR3 bases are TGTGCCAGCAGTCCGAGACAGGGGGTGGGGGAAGCTTTCTTT. Protein product: CASSPRQGVGEAFF.

The rearrangement links TRBV21-1 to TRBJ1-5. TRBV21-1 is flagged as a pseudogene. The length of the CDR3 is 17 residues. CDR3: CASNKRGAGVSNQPQHF. CDR3 DNA: TGTGCCAGCAATAAACGGGGGGCAGGGGTTAGCAATCAGCCCCAGCATTTT.

This chain joins TRBV19 and TRBJ1-1; weak D call: TRBD1 (6 bases). V was pared by 2 bases and J by 0 bases, with 19 bases between. This CDR3 comprises 18 residues. CDR1 LNHDA and CDR2 SQIVND come from the germline V gene (reference sequence). DNA of the CDR3: TGTGCCAGTAGTATAAGTGCCGGGGGGCAGGGGCTGAACACTGAAGCTTTCTTT. Translation gives CASSISAGGQGLNTEAFF. The variable domain in full, with the rest retrieved from reference TRBV19 and TRBJ1-1, is DGGITQSPKYLFRKEGQNVTLSCEQNLNHDAMYWYRQDPGQGLRLIYYSQIVNDFQKGDIAEGYSVSREKKESFPLTVTSAQKNPTAFYLCASSISAGGQGLNTEAFFGQGTRLTVV.

The chain joins TRBV5-1 to TRBJ2-5; D unresolved. V was shortened by 0 bases and J by 5 bases, with 11 bases between the two germline ends. Per the germline V gene, CDR1 is SGHRS and CDR2 is YFSETQ. This CDR3 is built from 14 residues. The CDR3 here is CASSLDIPGETQYF. DNA of the CDR3: TGCGCCAGCAGCTTGGACATCCCCGGGGAGACCCAGTACTTC.

The V call is TRBV5-1, the J call TRBJ1-1; unclear D gene. The CDR3 covers 16 residues. CDR1 is SGHRS, CDR2 YFSETQ, per germline. The germline V and J ends were trimmed by 0 bases and 2 bases, with 14 bases remaining between them. CDR3 residues: CASSLESSALNTEAFF. The DNA of the CDR3 is TGCGCCAGCAGCTTGGAGTCTTCAGCACTAAACACTGAAGCTTTCTTT.

The DNA of the CDR3 is TGTGCCAGCAGAACAGACAGCCTTGCCGGGGAGCTGTTTTTT. This codes for CASRTDSLAGELFF. This chain connects TRBV2 to TRBJ2-2; weak D call: TRBD1 (5 bases). The CDR3 runs 14 residues. CDR1 is SNHLY and CDR2 is FYNNEI in the germline V gene. V was shortened by 6 bases and J by 6 bases, with 14 bases between the two germline ends.

The chain combines TRBV29-1 with TRBJ2-7; possibly TRBD2 for D (5 bases). Germline lookup yields CDR1 SQVTM and CDR2 ANQGSEA. This CDR3 is built from 12 residues. Trimming pared 4 bases from V and 6 bases from J, leaving 13 bases between. The CDR3 DNA follows: TGCAGCGTTGGTCCGGGGATGGGCGAGCAGTACTTC. Translated, it gives CSVGPGMGEQYF.

This clone was recorded once. The CDR3 protein is CASSLDGYYEQYF. CDR3 sequence (DNA): TGCGCCAGCAGCTTAGACGGATACTACGAGCAGTACTTC. The chain uses TRBV5-1 and TRBJ2-7; no definite D call. The germline gives CDR1 SGHRS, CDR2 YFSETQ. The ends were cut back, 2 bases at V and 3 bases at J, with 9 bases in the middle. CDR3 length: 13 residues.

V gene TRBV5-1 combines with J gene TRBJ2-2, with TRBD2 matching over 9 bases. V lost 3 bases, J lost 1 base, and 4 bases stayed unmatched. The germline V gene has CDR1 SGHRS and CDR2 YFSETQ. CDR3 length: 16 residues. The CDR3 DNA reads TGCGCCAGCAGCTCTCGACTAGCGGTGAACACCGGGGAGCTGTTTTTT. Amino acid sequence: CASSSRLAVNTGELFF.

DNA for the CDR3: TGTGCCAGCACCCCATCCGGGACAACTGCAAACACCGGGGAGCTGTTTTTT. This codes for CASTPSGTTANTGELFF. The rearrangement uses TRBV5-4 and TRBJ2-2; D is possibly TRBD1 (6 bases). V was cut by 6 bases and J by 2 bases, with 20 bases left in between. This CDR3 is built from 17 residues. Per germline, CDR1 SGHNT and CDR2 YYREEE (reference sequence).

As for this clone: The sample contains more than one DNA sequence encoding this CDR3. CDR3 region: CASSLGQNTEAFF. CDR3 sequence (DNA): TGTGCCAGCAGCTTAGGCCAAAACACTGAAGCTTTCTTT. This rearrangement joins TRBV7-3 to TRBJ1-1; unclear D gene. The V end lost 2 bases, the J end lost 2 bases, and 6 bases lay between the germline ends. Germline V CDR1 and CDR2: SGHTA, FQGTGA. The length of the CDR3 is 13 residues.

V and J are TRBV6-6 and TRBJ2-5; maybe TRBD2 (7 bases). Germline values: CDR1 MNHNY, CDR2 SVGAGI (reference sequence). The CDR3 has 14 residues. The V and J ends lost 6 bases and 7 bases respectively, with 18 bases between them. The CDR3 loop is CASRLAGARGTQYF. CDR3 coding DNA: TGTGCCAGCAGGCTCGCGGGGGCGAGGGGGACCCAGTACTTC.

This chain joins TRBV5-1 and TRBJ2-7; 9 bases map to TRBD1. CDR1 is SGHRS and CDR2 is YFSETQ in the germline V gene. This CDR3 comprises 16 residues. With V trimmed by 4 bases and J by 6 bases, 14 bases remained unmatched. CDR3 nucleotide sequence: TGCGCCAGCAGCGTTGAACCGGGACAGGGATTGGCCGAGCAGTACTTC. It translates to CASSVEPGQGLAEQYF.